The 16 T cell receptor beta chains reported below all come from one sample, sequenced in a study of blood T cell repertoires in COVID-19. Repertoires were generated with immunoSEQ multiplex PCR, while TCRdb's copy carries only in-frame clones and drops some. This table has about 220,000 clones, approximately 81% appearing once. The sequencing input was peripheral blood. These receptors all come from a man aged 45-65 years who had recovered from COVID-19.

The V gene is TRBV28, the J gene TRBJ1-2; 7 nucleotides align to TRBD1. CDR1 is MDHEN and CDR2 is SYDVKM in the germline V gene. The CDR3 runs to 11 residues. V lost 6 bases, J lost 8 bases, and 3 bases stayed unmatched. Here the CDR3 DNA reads TGTGCCAGCAGCACAGGGGAAGGCTACACCTTC. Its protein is CASSTGEGYTF.

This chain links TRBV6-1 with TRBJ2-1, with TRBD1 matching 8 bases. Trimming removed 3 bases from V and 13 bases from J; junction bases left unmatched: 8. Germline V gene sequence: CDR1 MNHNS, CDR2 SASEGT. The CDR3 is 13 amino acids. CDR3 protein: CASSDGQGPSQFF. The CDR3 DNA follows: TGTGCCAGCAGTGACGGACAGGGCCCTTCCCAGTTCTTC.

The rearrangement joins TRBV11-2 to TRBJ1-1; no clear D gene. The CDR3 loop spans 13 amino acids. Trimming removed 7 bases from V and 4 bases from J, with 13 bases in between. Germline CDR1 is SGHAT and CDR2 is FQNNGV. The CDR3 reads CASTFGVLTEAFF. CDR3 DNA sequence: TGTGCCAGCACCTTCGGGGTTCTCACTGAAGCTTTCTTT.

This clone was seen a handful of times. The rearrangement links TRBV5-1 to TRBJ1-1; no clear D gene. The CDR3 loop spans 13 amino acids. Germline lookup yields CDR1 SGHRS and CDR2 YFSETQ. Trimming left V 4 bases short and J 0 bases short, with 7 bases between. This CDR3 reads CASSAGMNTEAFF. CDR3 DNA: TGCGCCAGCAGCGCGGGGATGAACACTGAAGCTTTCTTT.

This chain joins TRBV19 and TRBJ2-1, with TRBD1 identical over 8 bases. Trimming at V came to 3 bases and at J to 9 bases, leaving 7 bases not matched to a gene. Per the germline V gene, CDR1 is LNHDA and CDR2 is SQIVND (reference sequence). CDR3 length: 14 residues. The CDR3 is CASSILDRAGEQFF. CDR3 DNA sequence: TGTGCCAGTAGTATCCTGGACAGGGCGGGTGAGCAGTTCTTC. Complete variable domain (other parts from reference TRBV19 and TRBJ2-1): DGGITQSPKYLFRKEGQNVTLSCEQNLNHDAMYWYRQDPGQGLRLIYYSQIVNDFQKGDIAEGYSVSREKKESFPLTVTSAQKNPTAFYLCASSILDRAGEQFFGPGTRLTVL.

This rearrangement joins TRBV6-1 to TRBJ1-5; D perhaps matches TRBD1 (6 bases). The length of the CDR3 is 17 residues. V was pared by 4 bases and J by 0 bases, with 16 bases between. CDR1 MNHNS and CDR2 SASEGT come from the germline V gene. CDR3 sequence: CASSVLPGQNSNQPQHF. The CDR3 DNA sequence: TGTGCCAGCAGTGTCCTCCCAGGACAGAATAGCAATCAGCCCCAGCATTTT.

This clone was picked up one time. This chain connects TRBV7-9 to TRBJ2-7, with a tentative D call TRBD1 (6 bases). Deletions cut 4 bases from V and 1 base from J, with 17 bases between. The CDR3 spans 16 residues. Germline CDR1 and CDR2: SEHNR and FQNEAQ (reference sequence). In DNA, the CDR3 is TGTGCCAGCAGCTCATCTCAGGGGTTGTCTTCCTACGAGCAGTACTTC. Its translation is CASSSSQGLSSYEQYF.

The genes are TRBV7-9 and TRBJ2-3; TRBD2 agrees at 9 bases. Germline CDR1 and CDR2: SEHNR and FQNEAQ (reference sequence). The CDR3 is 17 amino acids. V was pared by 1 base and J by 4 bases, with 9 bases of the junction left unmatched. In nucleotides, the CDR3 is TGTGCCAGCAGCTTAGGTTGGGGTAGCGGGAGATCAGATACGCAGTATTTT. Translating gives CASSLGWGSGRSDTQYF.

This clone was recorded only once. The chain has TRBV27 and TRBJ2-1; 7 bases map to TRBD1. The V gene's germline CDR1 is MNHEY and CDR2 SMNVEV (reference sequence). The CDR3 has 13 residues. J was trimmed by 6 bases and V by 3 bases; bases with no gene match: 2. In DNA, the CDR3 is TGTGCCAGCAGTTTGGGACAGCTCAATGAGCAGTTCTTC. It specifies CASSLGQLNEQFF.

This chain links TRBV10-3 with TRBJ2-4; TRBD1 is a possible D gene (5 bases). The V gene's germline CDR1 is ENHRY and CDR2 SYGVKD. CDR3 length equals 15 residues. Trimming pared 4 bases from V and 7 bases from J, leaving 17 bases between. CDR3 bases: TGTGCCATCAGTGCCCTCACTGGGGCAAGGAACATTCAGTACTTC. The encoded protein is CAISALTGARNIQYF.

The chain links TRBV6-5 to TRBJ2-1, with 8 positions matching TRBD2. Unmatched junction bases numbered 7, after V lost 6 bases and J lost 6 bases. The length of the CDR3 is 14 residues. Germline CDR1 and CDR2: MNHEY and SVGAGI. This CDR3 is CASRGTRTGNEQFF. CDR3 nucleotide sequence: TGTGCCAGCAGAGGGACTAGAACTGGCAATGAGCAGTTCTTC.

The CDR3 DNA sequence: TGTGCCAGCACTCAGCGGATCGGCACCGGGGAGCTGTTTTTT. As protein: CASTQRIGTGELFF. V and J are TRBV2 and TRBJ2-2; a weak D match, TRBD2 (5 bases). Trimming removed 7 bases from V and 4 bases from J, with 13 bases in between. Germline V lookup: CDR1 SNHLY, CDR2 FYNNEI. The CDR3 is 14 residues long.

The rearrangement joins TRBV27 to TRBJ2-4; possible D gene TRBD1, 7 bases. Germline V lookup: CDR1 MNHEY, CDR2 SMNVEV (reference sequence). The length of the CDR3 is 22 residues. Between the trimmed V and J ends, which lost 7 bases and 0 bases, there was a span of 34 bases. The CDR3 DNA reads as TGTGCCAGCATCCATCAGGGGGAGGCGGGAATTTTTTTCCCCATAGCCAAAAACATTCAGTACTTC. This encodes CASIHQGEAGIFFPIAKNIQYF.

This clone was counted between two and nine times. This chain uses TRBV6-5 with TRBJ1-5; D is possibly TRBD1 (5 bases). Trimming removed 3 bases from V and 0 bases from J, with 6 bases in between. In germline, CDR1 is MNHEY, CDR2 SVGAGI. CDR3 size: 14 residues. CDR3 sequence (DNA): TGTGCCAGCAGTTATGACAGTAGCAATCAGCCCCAGCATTTT. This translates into CASSYDSSNQPQHF.

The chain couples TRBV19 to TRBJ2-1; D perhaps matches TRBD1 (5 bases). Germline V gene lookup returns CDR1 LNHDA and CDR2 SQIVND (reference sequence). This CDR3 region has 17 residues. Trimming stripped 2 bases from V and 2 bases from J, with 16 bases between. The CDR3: CASSIWGVDPAYNEQFF. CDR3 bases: TGTGCCAGTAGTATATGGGGCGTAGACCCCGCCTACAATGAGCAGTTCTTC.

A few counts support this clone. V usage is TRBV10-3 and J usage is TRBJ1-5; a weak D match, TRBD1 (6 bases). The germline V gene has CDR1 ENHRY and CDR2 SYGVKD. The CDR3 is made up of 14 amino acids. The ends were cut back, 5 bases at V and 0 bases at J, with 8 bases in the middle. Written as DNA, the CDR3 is TGTGCCATCAGTCAGGGGAATAGCAATCAGCCCCAGCATTTT. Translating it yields CAISQGNSNQPQHF.